The 16 T cell receptor beta chains reported below all come from one sample, sequenced in a study of shared clonotypes between healthy human individuals. The table came from immunoSEQ multiplex PCR; TCRdb's copy has only in-frame clones and leaves some out. The sample has about 680,000 clones, around 90% seen once; the top ten hold approximately 24%. CD8 cells regarded as naive lacked CD45RO, were positively chosen for CCR7, and omitted terminally differentiated effector memory CD45RA+ cells. Sequenced sample: naive CD8+ T cells sorted from blood. The receptors were gathered from a young man in good health.

This clone was seen a single time. This chain joins TRBV28 and TRBJ2-3; D unresolved. The CDR3 consists of 16 residues. Germline assignment: CDR1 MDHEN and CDR2 SYDVKM. Deletions cut 5 bases from V and 1 base from J, with 16 bases between. The CDR3 DNA reads TGTGCCAGCAGTCCGGCTTCGGCCGGCGGCACAGATACGCAGTATTTT. It encodes CASSPASAGGTDTQYF.

A single count supports this clone. The chain is built from TRBV9 and TRBJ1-1; D unclear. V was cut by 3 bases and J by 0 bases, with 9 bases left in between. The CDR3 has 14 residues. Germline V lookup: CDR1 SGDLS, CDR2 YYNGEE. The CDR3 coding sequence is TGTGCCAGCAGCGCCCAGGACCTGAACACTGAAGCTTTCTTT. This sequence encodes CASSAQDLNTEAFF.

V usage is TRBV28 and J usage is TRBJ2-7; no definite D call. This CDR3 has 14 amino acids. Trimming removed 1 base at V and 2 bases at J, with 9 bases between. In germline, CDR1 is MDHEN, CDR2 SYDVKM. The CDR3 here is CASSLLVGTYEQYF. CDR3 in DNA: TGTGCCAGCAGTTTATTAGTGGGAACCTACGAGCAGTACTTC.

The rearrangement joins TRBV9 to TRBJ1-2; a weak D match, TRBD1 (6 bases). This CDR3 is built from 14 residues. Trimming removed 6 bases from V and 5 bases from J, with 17 bases in between. The germline gives CDR1 SGDLS, CDR2 YYNGEE. Here the CDR3 reads CASTPSGGAYGYTF. The CDR3 nucleotides are TGTGCCAGCACCCCCTCCGGGGGCGCGTATGGCTACACCTTC.

The chain recombines TRBV4-3 with TRBJ1-2, with TRBD1 matching over 10 bases. Per germline, CDR1 LGHNA and CDR2 YSLEER. The CDR3 is 18 residues long. Trimming cost V 0 bases and J 6 bases; bases outside gene matches: 13. DNA for the CDR3: TGCGCCAGCAGCCAAGAGTGGTGGGTCCGGGACAGGGGCAATGGCTACACCTTC. Protein sequence: CASSQEWWVRDRGNGYTF.

This chain joins TRBV15 and TRBJ2-1; a possible D gene is TRBD1 (6 bases). Germline V gives CDR1 LNHNV, CDR2 YYDKDF (reference sequence). Trimming removed 1 base from V and 4 bases from J, with 17 bases in between. The CDR3 consists of 17 residues. This CDR3 reads CATSRVTVVRGYNEQFF. For the CDR3, the DNA is TGTGCCACCAGCAGAGTAACTGTTGTCAGGGGTTACAATGAGCAGTTCTTC.

The chain uses TRBV6-1 and TRBJ2-1; TRBD1 aligns across 7 bases. The CDR3 length is 13 residues. Losses at the gene ends were 7 bases for V and 3 bases for J; bases not matched to a gene: 3. Germline values: CDR1 MNHNS, CDR2 SASEGT. The DNA for the CDR3 is TGTGCCAGCAAGACAGGGAACTACAATGAGCAGTTCTTC. Protein: CASKTGNYNEQFF.

This clone has a single count. This sequence joins TRBV18 and TRBJ2-1; 7 bases fit TRBD1. Germline values: CDR1 KGHSH, CDR2 LQKENI. V lost 3 bases to trimming and J lost 8 bases; unmatched junction nucleotides: 4. The CDR3 runs 13 residues. This CDR3 reads CASSPRDRDEQFF. In DNA form, the CDR3 reads TGTGCCAGCTCACCCAGAGACAGGGATGAGCAGTTCTTC.

The chain combines TRBV11-2 with TRBJ2-7, with 7 bases that match TRBD2. CDR1 and CDR2 from the germline V gene are SGHAT and FQNNGV. This CDR3 contains 14 residues. V trimming: 5 bases; J trimming: 4 bases; junction bases outside the gene matches: 8. Here the CDR3 reads CASSPGGGRYEQYF. Written as DNA, the CDR3 is TGTGCCAGCAGCCCTGGGGGGGGTCGGTACGAGCAGTACTTC.

The chain joins TRBV27 to TRBJ2-7; 12 bases map to TRBD2. The V gene's germline CDR1 is MNHEY and CDR2 SMNVEV (reference sequence). The V segment lost 7 bases and the J segment 6 bases; nucleotides outside the gene matches: 7. The CDR3 contains 14 residues. In DNA, the CDR3 is TGTGCCAGCAAGGCGACTAGCGGGAGAGGCGAGCAGTACTTC. This encodes CASKATSGRGEQYF.

V gene TRBV15 combines with J gene TRBJ2-2; TRBD1 matches at 12 bases. Looked up from germline, CDR1 is LNHNV and CDR2 is YYDKDF (reference sequence). Trimming took 0 bases from V and 3 from J; bases not matched to a gene: 2. This CDR3 is 17 amino acids long. The CDR3: CATSREGTGGYTGELFF. CDR3 in DNA: TGTGCCACCAGCAGAGAAGGGACAGGGGGCTACACCGGGGAGCTGTTTTTT.

This chain joins TRBV29-1 and TRBJ2-7; perhaps TRBD1 as D (6 bases). Germline V gives CDR1 SQVTM, CDR2 ANQGSEA. With 2 bases removed from V and 0 bases from J, the gap between germline ends came to 8 bases. CDR3 length equals 13 residues. The CDR3 is CSVELTGSYEQYF. CDR3 bases: TGCAGCGTTGAACTGACAGGCTCCTACGAGCAGTACTTC.

The chain couples TRBV29-1 to TRBJ2-3, with TRBD2 matching 12 bases. The CDR3 sequence is 17 residues long. The J segment lost 0 bases and the V segment lost 1 base, leaving 5 bases of the junction unmatched. Germline lookup yields CDR1 SQVTM and CDR2 ANQGSEA. The CDR3 loop reads CSVEGTSGTASTDTQYF. For the CDR3, the DNA is TGCAGCGTTGAAGGGACTAGCGGGACCGCTAGCACAGATACGCAGTATTTT.

The V call is TRBV27, the J call TRBJ2-7; D gene ambiguous. Germline V gene sequence: CDR1 MNHEY, CDR2 SMNVEV (reference sequence). The germline V and J ends were trimmed by 4 bases and 2 bases, with 12 bases remaining between them. This CDR3 has 14 amino acids. The CDR3 is CASSSEGLTYEQYF. CDR3 nucleotides: TGTGCCAGCAGTTCTGAAGGGCTTACCTACGAGCAGTACTTC.

The rearrangement joins TRBV7-6 to TRBJ2-2; D is ambiguous. Germline CDR1 and CDR2: SGHVS and FNYEAQ. CDR3 length: 15 amino acids. V lost 5 bases to trimming and J lost 3 bases, with 13 bases between them. The CDR3 here is CASSTLSRDTGELFF. CDR3 DNA: TGTGCCAGCAGCACCCTTTCAAGGGACACCGGGGAGCTGTTTTTT.

This chain joins TRBV7-2 and TRBJ2-1; 12 bases agree with TRBD2. Germline CDR1 is SGHTA and CDR2 is FQGNSA. V lost 5 bases, J lost 5 bases, and 7 bases stayed unmatched. This CDR3 region has 16 residues. The CDR3 sequence is CASSATGLAGDNEQFF. The CDR3 DNA follows: TGTGCCAGCAGCGCAACGGGACTAGCGGGTGACAATGAGCAGTTCTTC.